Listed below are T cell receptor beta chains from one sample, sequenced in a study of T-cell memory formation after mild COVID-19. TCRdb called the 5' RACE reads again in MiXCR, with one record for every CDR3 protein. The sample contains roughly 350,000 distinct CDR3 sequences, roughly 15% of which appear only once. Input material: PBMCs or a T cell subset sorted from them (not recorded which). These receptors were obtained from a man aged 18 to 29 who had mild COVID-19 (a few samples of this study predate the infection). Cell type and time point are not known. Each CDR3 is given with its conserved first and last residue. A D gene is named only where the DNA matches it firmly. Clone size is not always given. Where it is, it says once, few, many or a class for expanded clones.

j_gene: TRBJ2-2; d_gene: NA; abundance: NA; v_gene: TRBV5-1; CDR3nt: TGCGCCAGCAGCTTAGGAACAGGGACCCCCGGGGAGCTGTTTTTT; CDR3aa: CASSLGTGTPGELFF
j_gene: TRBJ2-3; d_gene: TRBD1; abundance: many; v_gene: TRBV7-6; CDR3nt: TGTGCCAGCAGCCCTCTTTGGGCGGACAGGGCGCGATATACGCAGTATTTT; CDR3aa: CASSPLWADRARYTQYF
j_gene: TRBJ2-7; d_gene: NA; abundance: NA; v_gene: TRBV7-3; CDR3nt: TGTGCCAGCAGCCTGACGGCGGCTGCCCAATACGAGCAGTACTTC; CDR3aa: CASSLTAAAQYEQYF
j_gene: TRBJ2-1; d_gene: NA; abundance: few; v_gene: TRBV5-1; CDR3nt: TGCGCCAGCAGCTTGGCCCCCCCAGGGTCGTCCTACAATGAGCAGTTCTTC; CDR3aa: CASSLAPPGSSYNEQFF
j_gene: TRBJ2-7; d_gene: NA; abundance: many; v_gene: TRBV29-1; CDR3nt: TGCAGCGCTGGGCGACAAGAGTCAACCGAGCAGTACTTC; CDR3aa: CSAGRQESTEQYF
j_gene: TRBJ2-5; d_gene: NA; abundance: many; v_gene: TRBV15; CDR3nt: TGTGCCACCAGCAGAGAGTCGGTGTACCAAGAGACCCAGTACTTC; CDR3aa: CATSRESVYQETQYF
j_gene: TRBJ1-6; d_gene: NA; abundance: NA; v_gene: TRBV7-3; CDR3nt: TGTGCCAGCAGCCGGGTAGGGGGGTGGTATTCACCCCTCCACTTT; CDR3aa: CASSRVGGWYSPLHF
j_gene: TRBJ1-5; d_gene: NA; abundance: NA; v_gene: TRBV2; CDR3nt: TGTGCCAGCAGTGTACGGGTCAATCAGCCCCAGCATTTT; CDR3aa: CASSVRVNQPQHF
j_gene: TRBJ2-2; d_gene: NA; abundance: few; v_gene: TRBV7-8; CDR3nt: TGTGCCAGCAACCCTACGAACACCGGGGAGCTGTTTTTT; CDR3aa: CASNPTNTGELFF
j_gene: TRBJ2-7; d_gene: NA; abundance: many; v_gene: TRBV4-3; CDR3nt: TGCGCCAGCAGCCAAGATGGGGAGGGGGGCCTTATCTACGAGCAGTACTTC; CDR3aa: CASSQDGEGGLIYEQYF
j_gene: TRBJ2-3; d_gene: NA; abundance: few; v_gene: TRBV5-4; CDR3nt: TGTGCCAGCAGCGGGACCTCTCGCGGGGTGTTCGATACGCAGTATTTT; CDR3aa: CASSGTSRGVFDTQYF
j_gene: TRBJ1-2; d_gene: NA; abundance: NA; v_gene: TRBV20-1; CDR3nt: TGCAGTGCTAGAGTGGGGGTCTCGGGGCATGGCTACACCTTC; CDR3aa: CSARVGVSGHGYTF
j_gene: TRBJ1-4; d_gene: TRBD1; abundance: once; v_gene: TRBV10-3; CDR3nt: TGTGCCATCAGTGCAGGGGGACGGGAAAAACTGTTTTTT; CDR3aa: CAISAGGREKLFF
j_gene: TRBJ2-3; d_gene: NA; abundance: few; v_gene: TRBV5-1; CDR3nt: TGCGCCAGCAGCTTGCCAGGGGGCACAGATACGCAGTATTTT; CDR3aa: CASSLPGGTDTQYF
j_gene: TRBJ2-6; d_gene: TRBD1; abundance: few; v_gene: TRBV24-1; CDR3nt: TGTGCCACCAGTGATCCCTGGACAGGGTTGGGCTCTGGGGCCAACGTCCTGACTTTC; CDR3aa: CATSDPWTGLGSGANVLTF
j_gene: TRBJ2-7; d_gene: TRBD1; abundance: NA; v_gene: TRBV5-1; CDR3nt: TGCGCCAGCAGCTTGGGTGGGACAGGAGACTACGAGCAGTACTTC; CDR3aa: CASSLGGTGDYEQYF
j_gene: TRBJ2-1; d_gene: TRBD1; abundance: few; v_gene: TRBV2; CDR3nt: TGTGCCGCCCGGGACAGGACACATGAGCAGTTCTTC; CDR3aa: CAARDRTHEQFF
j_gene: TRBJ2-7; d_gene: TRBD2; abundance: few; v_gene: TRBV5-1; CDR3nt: TGCGCCAGCAGCTGGTTTGGCGCTAGCGGCGAGCAGTACTTC; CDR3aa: CASSWFGASGEQYF
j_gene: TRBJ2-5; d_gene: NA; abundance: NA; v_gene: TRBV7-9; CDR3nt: TGTGCCAGCAGGTCAGACGGCGGTCGAGGGACCCAGTACTTC; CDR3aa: CASRSDGGRGTQYF
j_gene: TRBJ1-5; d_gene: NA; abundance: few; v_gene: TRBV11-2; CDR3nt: TGTGCCAGCAGCCCGTATAGCAATCAGCCCCAGCATTTT; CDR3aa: CASSPYSNQPQHF
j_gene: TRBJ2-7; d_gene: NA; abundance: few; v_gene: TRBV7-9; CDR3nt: TGTGCCAGCACCACCCAGACCGGCGAGCAGTACTTC; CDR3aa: CASTTQTGEQYF
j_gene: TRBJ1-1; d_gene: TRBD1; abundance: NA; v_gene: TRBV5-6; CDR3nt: TGTGCCAGCAGCTCCATGGAGGGGGCCATGAACACTGAAGCTTTCTTT; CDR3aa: CASSSMEGAMNTEAFF
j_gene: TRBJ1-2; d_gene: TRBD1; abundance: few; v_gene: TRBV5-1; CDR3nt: TGCGCCAGCAGCTGGACAGGGGATATCTACTATGGCTACACCTTC; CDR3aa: CASSWTGDIYYGYTF
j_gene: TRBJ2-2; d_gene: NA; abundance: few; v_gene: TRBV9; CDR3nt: TGTGCCAGCAGCGTAGAAGGCGCGAACACCGGGGAGCTGTTTTTT; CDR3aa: CASSVEGANTGELFF
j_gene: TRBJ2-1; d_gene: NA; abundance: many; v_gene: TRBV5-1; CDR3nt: TGCGCCAGCAGCCTGAATTCCCGGACCCAAAATGAGCAGTTCTTC; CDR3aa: CASSLNSRTQNEQFF
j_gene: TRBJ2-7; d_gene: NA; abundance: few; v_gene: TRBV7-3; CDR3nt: TGTGCCAGCAGCGCTGCTGGTGGGCCAAGCGAGCAGTACTTC; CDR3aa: CASSAAGGPSEQYF
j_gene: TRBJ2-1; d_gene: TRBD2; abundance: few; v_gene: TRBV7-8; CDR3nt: TGTGCCAGCAGCCCTACGGGGGGGGCAAACAATGAGCAGTTCTTC; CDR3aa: CASSPTGGANNEQFF
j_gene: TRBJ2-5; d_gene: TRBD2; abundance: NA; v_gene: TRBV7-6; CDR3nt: TGTGCCAGCAGCAAAGGGACTAGCGGGGGTTTGGAGACCCAGTACTTC; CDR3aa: CASSKGTSGGLETQYF
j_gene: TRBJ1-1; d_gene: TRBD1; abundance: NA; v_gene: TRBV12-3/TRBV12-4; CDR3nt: TGTGCCAGCAGTTTCGAGGGGGCGTACACTGAAGCTTTCTTT; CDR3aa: CASSFEGAYTEAFF
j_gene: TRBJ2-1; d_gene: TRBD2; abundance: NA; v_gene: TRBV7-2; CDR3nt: TGTGCCAGCAGTCTAACGGGGGGGTTCTCCTACAATGAGCAGTTCTTC; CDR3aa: CASSLTGGFSYNEQFF
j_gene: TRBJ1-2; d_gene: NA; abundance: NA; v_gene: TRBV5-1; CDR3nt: TGCGCCAGCAAAGCCAACTATGGCTACACCTTC; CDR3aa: CASKANYGYTF
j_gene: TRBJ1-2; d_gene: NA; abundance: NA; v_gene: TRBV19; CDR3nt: TGTGCCAGTACTGACGGAACCTATGGCTACACCTTC; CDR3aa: CASTDGTYGYTF
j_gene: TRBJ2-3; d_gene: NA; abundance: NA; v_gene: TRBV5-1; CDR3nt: TGCGCCAGCAGCCCCGAAGGGGGGTCTAGCACAGATACGCAGTATTTT; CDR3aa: CASSPEGGSSTDTQYF
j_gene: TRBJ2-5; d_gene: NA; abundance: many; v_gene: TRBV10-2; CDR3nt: TGCGCCAGCAGTGAGTCGCGGCAGATCCAAGAGACCCAGTACTTC; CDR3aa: CASSESRQIQETQYF
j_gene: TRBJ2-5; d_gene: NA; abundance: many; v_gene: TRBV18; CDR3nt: TGTGCCAGCTCACCATGGACAGAAGAGACCCAGTACTTC; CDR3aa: CASSPWTEETQYF
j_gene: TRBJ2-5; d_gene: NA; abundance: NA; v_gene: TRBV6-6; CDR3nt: TGTGCCAGCACCTCCGTAGAGCGGGAGACCCAGTACTTC; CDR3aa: CASTSVERETQYF